This is a list of T cell receptor beta chains from one sample in a study of CD8+ T cells in alopecia areata. Assay used: immunoSEQ multiplex PCR; TCRdb lists only in-frame clones, some missing. The sample contains some 200,000 clones, 45% to 65% of which appear only once. The source was CD4+ T cells sorted from blood, collected at week 4, from a patient treated with tofacitinib. The receptors shown here come from a human donor with alopecia areata. The CDR3 runs from the conserved cysteine through the conserved F or W. Each record gives: CDR3 length, clone size, D gene, V gene, J gene, CDR3 protein, CDR3 DNA. The D gene is left open where the match is weak. The listing skips clone size in some rows; elsewhere it reads once, few, many or a size class.

len: 15
abundance: -
d_gene: TRBD2
v_gene: TRBV25-1
j_gene: TRBJ2-7
CDR3aa: CASSEVLAGAYEQYF
CDR3nt: TGTGCCAGCAGTGAAGTCCTAGCGGGGGCCTACGAGCAGTACTTC

len: 18
abundance: -
d_gene: TRBD1
v_gene: TRBV4-1
j_gene: TRBJ2-5
CDR3aa: CASSQVLRGLGQQETQYF
CDR3nt: TGCGCCAGCAGCCAAGTTTTAAGGGGGTTGGGACAGCAAGAGACCCAGTACTTC

len: 11
abundance: -
d_gene: -
v_gene: TRBV30
j_gene: TRBJ1-2
CDR3aa: CAWSAFQGVTF
CDR3nt: TGTGCCTGGAGTGCCTTCCAGGGTGTTACCTTC

len: 11
abundance: few
d_gene: -
v_gene: TRBV5-5
j_gene: TRBJ2-1
CDR3aa: CASSIYNEQFF
CDR3nt: TGTGCCAGCAGTATCTACAATGAGCAGTTCTTC

len: 16
abundance: few
d_gene: -
v_gene: TRBV5-4
j_gene: TRBJ1-3
CDR3aa: CASSSRGRNSGNTIYF
CDR3nt: TGTGCCAGCAGCTCTAGGGGACGGAACTCTGGAAACACCATATATTTT

len: 15
abundance: few
d_gene: -
v_gene: TRBV7-2
j_gene: TRBJ1-2
CDR3aa: CASSLAGAANYGYTF
CDR3nt: TGTGCCAGCAGCTTAGCAGGGGCAGCTAACTATGGCTACACCTTC

len: 14
abundance: few
d_gene: TRBD1
v_gene: TRBV2
j_gene: TRBJ2-2
CDR3aa: CASIGTGNTGELFF
CDR3nt: TGTGCCAGCATTGGGACAGGGAACACCGGGGAGCTGTTTTTT

len: 15
abundance: once
d_gene: -
v_gene: TRBV9
j_gene: TRBJ2-2
CDR3aa: CASSVGGHAGGELFF
CDR3nt: TGTGCCAGCAGCGTAGGTGGACACGCCGGAGGGGAGCTGTTTTTT

len: 15
abundance: -
d_gene: -
v_gene: TRBV30
j_gene: TRBJ2-2
CDR3aa: CAWSVGWEHTGELFF
CDR3nt: TGTGCCTGGAGTGTGGGCTGGGAGCACACCGGGGAGCTGTTTTTT

len: 12
abundance: -
d_gene: -
v_gene: TRBV7-9
j_gene: TRBJ2-7
CDR3aa: CASSIQGYEQYF
CDR3nt: TGTGCCAGCAGCATACAGGGTTACGAGCAGTACTTC

len: 14
abundance: -
d_gene: -
v_gene: TRBV2
j_gene: TRBJ2-2
CDR3aa: CASITTGNTGELFF
CDR3nt: TGTGCCAGCATCACTACAGGGAACACCGGGGAGCTGTTTTTT

len: 13
abundance: few
d_gene: -
v_gene: TRBV30
j_gene: TRBJ1-5
CDR3aa: CAWSLTVNQPQHF
CDR3nt: TGTGCCTGGAGCCTGACAGTAAACCAGCCCCAGCATTTT

len: 12
abundance: -
d_gene: -
v_gene: TRBV30
j_gene: TRBJ1-2
CDR3aa: CAWSDSAYGYTF
CDR3nt: TGTGCCTGGAGTGACTCCGCCTATGGCTACACCTTC

len: 10
abundance: few
d_gene: -
v_gene: TRBV20-1
j_gene: TRBJ2-5
CDR3aa: CSAPRETQYF
CDR3nt: TGCAGTGCGCCGAGAGAGACCCAGTACTTC

len: 14
abundance: -
d_gene: TRBD1
v_gene: TRBV5-1
j_gene: TRBJ1-2
CDR3aa: CASSNTDRGGGYTF
CDR3nt: TGCGCCAGCAGCAATACCGACAGGGGTGGCGGCTACACCTTC

len: 15
abundance: -
d_gene: -
v_gene: TRBV30
j_gene: TRBJ1-1
CDR3aa: CAWSSKQDFITEAFF
CDR3nt: TGTGCCTGGAGTTCTAAACAGGACTTTATCACTGAAGCTTTCTTT